This TCR beta chain was recorded in a study of T-cell reconstitution after alpha-beta-depleted transplantation in children. Whole-study findings and limits: About two months after transplant, alpha-beta T cells reportedly came from several hundred expanded graft clones. When one year had passed after transplant, most T-cell counts and diversity came from newly produced T cells. Recipient T cells and thymic progenitors that survived were the source of the high TCRbeta diversity seen at day 60 in some patients.

This clonotype has only a few counts. Its cognate antigen is unknown. Preparation of the TCRbeta library involved a method that used unique molecular identifiers. TCRdb recomputed calls from the PCR reads with MiXCR, one row per CDR3 protein. The sample lists approximately 350,000 distinct CDR3 sequences; 16% were seen once. Germline CDR1 SGHAT, CDR2 FQDESV (reference sequence). This CDR3 contains 18 residues. Trimming took off 1 base at V and 3 bases at J, with 19 bases between the two ends. The chain carries TRBV11-1 and TRBJ2-1; D not certain. This specimen consisted of PBMCs, mostly from graft donor cells, obtained 360 days after TCRalphabeta/CD19-depleted stem cell transplant. The TCR sequence derives from a male patient under 10 years old who had a stem cell transplant for acute lymphoblastic leukemia, so the T cells may come from the graft donor. CDR3 residues: CASSLEWAGQRVYNEQFF. CDR3 coding DNA: TGTGCCAGCAGCTTAGAGTGGGCAGGTCAAAGGGTCTACAATGAGCAGTTCTTC.